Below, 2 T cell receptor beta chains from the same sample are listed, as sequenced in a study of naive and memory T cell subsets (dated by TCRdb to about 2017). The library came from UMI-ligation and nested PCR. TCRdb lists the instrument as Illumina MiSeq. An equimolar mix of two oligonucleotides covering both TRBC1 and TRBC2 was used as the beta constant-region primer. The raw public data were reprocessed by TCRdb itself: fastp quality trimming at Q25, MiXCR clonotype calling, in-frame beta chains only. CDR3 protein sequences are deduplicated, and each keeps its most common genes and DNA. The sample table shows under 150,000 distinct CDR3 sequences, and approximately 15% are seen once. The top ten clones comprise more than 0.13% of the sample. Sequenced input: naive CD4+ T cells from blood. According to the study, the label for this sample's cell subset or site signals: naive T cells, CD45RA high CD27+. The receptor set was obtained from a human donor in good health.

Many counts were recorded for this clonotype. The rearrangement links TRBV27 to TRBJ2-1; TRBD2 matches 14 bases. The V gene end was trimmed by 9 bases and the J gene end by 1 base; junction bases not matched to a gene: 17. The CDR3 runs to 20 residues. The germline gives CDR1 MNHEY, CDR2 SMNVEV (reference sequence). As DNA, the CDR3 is TGTGCCAGTAAAACACCGGGACTAGCGGGAGAGGCTGGTTCCTACAATGAGCAGTTCTTC. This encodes CASKTPGLAGEAGSYNEQFF.

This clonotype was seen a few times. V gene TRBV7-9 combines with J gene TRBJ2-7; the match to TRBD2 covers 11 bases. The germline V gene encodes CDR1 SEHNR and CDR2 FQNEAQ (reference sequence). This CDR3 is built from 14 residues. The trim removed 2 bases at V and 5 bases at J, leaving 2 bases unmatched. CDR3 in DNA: TGTGCCAGCAGCTTAACTAGCGGGAGAAACGAGCAGTACTTC. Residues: CASSLTSGRNEQYF. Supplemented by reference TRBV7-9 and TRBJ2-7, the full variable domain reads DTGVSQNPRHKITKRGQNVTFRCDPISEHNRLYWYRQTLGQGPEFLTYFQNEAQLEKSRLLSDRFSAERPKGSFSTLEIQRTEQGDSAMYLCASSLTSGRNEQYFGPGTRLTVT.